Sequencing of this TCR beta chain was carried out in a study of shared clonotypes between healthy human individuals. The CDR3 is 13 residues long. The ends were cut back, 2 bases at V and 4 bases at J, with 8 bases in the middle. The germline CDR1 and CDR2 sequences are MNHEY and SMNVEV (reference sequence). Study-wide results and caveats: It was the non-shared clonotypes that had lower generation probabilities than clonotypes shared by all four donors.

Comment on this clone: Its antigen is unidentified. Other nucleotide sequences from this sample produce the same CDR3.

Sequencing used immunoSEQ multiplex PCR; TCRdb keeps in-frame clones, though not all of them. Here the sample spans more than 2,000,000 clones, approximately 90% being singletons. The chain carries TRBV27 and TRBJ1-2, with D perhaps TRBD1 (5 bases). The receptor comes from a man in his late teens or twenties in good health. Sequenced material: naive CD4+ T cells sorted from blood. The sample's subset: CD45RA+ positively selected. The CDR3 DNA reads TGTGCCAGCAGTTTAGGGGGAGGCTATGGCTACACCTTC. It translates to CASSLGGGYGYTF.